A single sample is the source of the 21 T cell receptor beta chains below, sequenced in a study of PD-1 blockade in classical Hodgkin lymphoma. Sequencing was performed with immunoSEQ multiplex PCR; in TCRdb, only in-frame clones are kept and a portion is missing. The sample includes 20,000 to 30,000 clones, approximately 69% of them seen just once. All patients experienced relapse after autologous stem cell transplantation, and brentuximab vedotin exposure was variable. The material was peripheral blood mononuclear cells (PBMCs), obtained at baseline. The receptors were sampled from a human donor with classical Hodgkin lymphoma.

The rearrangement uses TRBV9 and TRBJ1-1; D gene ambiguous. Between the trimmed V and J ends, which lost 4 bases and 2 bases, there was a span of 18 bases. The CDR3 is made up of 16 amino acids. Germline V gives CDR1 SGDLS, CDR2 YYNGEE. The CDR3 is CASSPYLYGTNTEAFF. For the CDR3, the DNA is TGTGCCAGCAGCCCGTACTTATACGGAACTAACACTGAAGCTTTCTTT. The full variable domain, completed using reference TRBV9 and TRBJ1-1, is DSGVTQTPKHLITATGQRVTLRCSPRSGDLSVYWYQQSLDQGLQFLIQYYNGEERAKGNILERFSAQQFPDLHSELNLSSLELGDSALYFCASSPYLYGTNTEAFFGQGTRLTVV.

V is TRBV6-5 and J is TRBJ1-2; D is unclear. V lost 5 bases and J lost 6, with 13 bases in between. This CDR3 is built from 13 residues. Germline V gives CDR1 MNHEY, CDR2 SVGAGI. This chain's CDR3 is CASSRSVPNGYTF. DNA for the CDR3: TGTGCCAGCAGTAGGTCGGTCCCGAATGGCTACACCTTC.

The CDR3: CASSFWQGNYGYTF. The CDR3 DNA reads TGTGCCAGCAGCTTCTGGCAGGGTAACTATGGCTACACCTTC. This chain connects TRBV5-6 to TRBJ1-2; D perhaps matches TRBD1 (5 bases). Between the trimmed V and J ends, which lost 2 bases and 1 base, there was a span of 9 bases. Germline CDR1 and CDR2: SGHDT and YYEEEE. There are 14 residues in the CDR3.

J is TRBJ2-7 and V is TRBV2, with D tentatively TRBD1 (6 bases). CDR3 length: 13 amino acids. In germline, CDR1 is SNHLY, CDR2 FYNNEI. V was shortened by 6 bases and J by 2 bases, with 11 bases between the two germline ends. The CDR3 DNA follows: TGTGCCAGCAGGGGGGACACACCCTACGAGCAGTACTTC. Translating gives CASRGDTPYEQYF.

V is TRBV19 and J is TRBJ1-1, with D perhaps matching TRBD1 (6 bases). V was shortened by 9 bases and J by 3 bases, with 14 bases between the two germline ends. The length of the CDR3 is 13 residues. The germline CDR1 and CDR2 sequences are LNHDA and SQIVND (reference sequence). This CDR3 reads CASATTGHTEAFF. DNA for the CDR3: TGTGCCAGCGCAACCACAGGGCACACTGAAGCTTTCTTT.

The chain recombines TRBV2 with TRBJ1-1; D unresolved. Germline assignment: CDR1 SNHLY and CDR2 FYNNEI. V lost 3 bases, J lost 3 bases, and 8 bases lay in between. This CDR3 has 13 residues. DNA of the CDR3: TGTGCCAGCAGTGACCCGGGAGACACTGAAGCTTTCTTT. Translation gives CASSDPGDTEAFF. The full variable domain, with the rest looked up from reference TRBV2 and TRBJ1-1, is EPEVTQTPSHQVTQMGQEVILRCVPISNHLYFYWYRQILGQKVEFLVSFYNNEISEKSEIFDDQFSVERPDGSNFTLKIRSTKLEDSAMYFCASSDPGDTEAFFGQGTRLTVV.

This chain uses TRBV7-8 with TRBJ2-3, with 12 bases that match TRBD2. The CDR3 length is 16 residues. CDR1 and CDR2 from the germline V gene are SGHVS and FQNEAQ. The trim removed 3 bases at V and 5 bases at J, leaving 6 bases unmatched. Here the CDR3 DNA reads TGTGCCAGCAGCTTTGCTAGCGGGGGGGCCGGAGATACGCAGTATTTT. Translated: CASSFASGGAGDTQYF.

The J gene is TRBJ2-1, the V gene TRBV6-5; perhaps TRBD1 as D (5 bases). V dropped 4 bases and J dropped 3 bases, with 13 bases sitting between them. The CDR3 has 15 amino acids. CDR1 is MNHEY, CDR2 SVGAGI, per germline. The CDR3 nucleotides are TGTGCCAGCAGTTTAAATGTCGACAGCTACAATGAGCAGTTCTTC. Translation gives CASSLNVDSYNEQFF.

By proportion, this clone is medium-sized. V is TRBV5-6 and J is TRBJ2-7; D remains ambiguous. CDR1 SGHDT and CDR2 YYEEEE come from the germline V gene. The CDR3 has 11 amino acids. The V end lost 1 base, the J end lost 4 bases, and 3 bases lay between the germline ends. The CDR3 DNA is TGTGCCAGCAGCTTGCAGTACGAGCAGTACTTC. Encoded protein: CASSLQYEQYF.

The chain recombines TRBV6-1 with TRBJ2-3; D is possibly TRBD1 (6 bases). The CDR3 has 16 residues. V gave up 0 bases and J gave up 1 base, with 11 bases separating them. Germline V lookup: CDR1 MNHNS, CDR2 SASEGT. The CDR3 here is CASSEAWGQGTDTQYF. The CDR3 nucleotides are TGTGCCAGCAGTGAAGCATGGGGGCAGGGCACAGATACGCAGTATTTT.

This clone appeared once. This sequence joins TRBV2 and TRBJ1-2, with 7 positions matching TRBD1. CDR3 size: 14 residues. From germline, CDR1 is SNHLY and CDR2 FYNNEI. Trimming removed 5 bases from V and 3 bases from J; junction bases left unmatched: 6. The CDR3 reads CASSRQGFDYGYTF. The CDR3 nucleotides are TGTGCCAGCAGTCGACAGGGTTTCGACTATGGCTACACCTTC.

The chain has TRBV7-8 and TRBJ1-5; D ambiguous. The germline V gene encodes CDR1 SGHVS and CDR2 FQNEAQ. This CDR3 contains 14 residues. Trimming pared 4 bases from V and 4 bases from J, leaving 11 bases between. The CDR3 nucleotides read TGTGCCAGCAGCTCCGTAGGGAGGAATCAGCCCCAGCATTTT. This translates into CASSSVGRNQPQHF.

The count of this clone is one. J is TRBJ1-2 and V is TRBV6-5; the D is unclear. CDR1 and CDR2 from the germline V gene are MNHEY and SVGAGI. There are 14 residues in the CDR3. Between the trimmed V and J ends, which lost 2 bases and 4 bases, there was a span of 11 bases. As DNA, the CDR3 is TGTGCCAGCAGTTACGGGGTTGGTAGCTATGGCTACACCTTC. Residues: CASSYGVGSYGYTF.

This chain connects TRBV4-3 to TRBJ1-2; 10 bases line up with TRBD1. The germline gives CDR1 LGHNA, CDR2 YSLEER. The CDR3 runs 14 residues. V shed 3 bases and J 2 bases; nucleotides not matched to a gene: 0. CDR3 DNA: TGCGCCAGCAGCCAGGACAGGGGGAACTATGGCTACACCTTC. It yields the protein CASSQDRGNYGYTF.

Only a few counts were recorded for this clone. The chain links TRBV5-1 to TRBJ2-1; D ambiguous. Germline values: CDR1 SGHRS, CDR2 YFSETQ. Trimming removed 3 bases from V and 8 bases from J, with 6 bases in between. The CDR3 runs to 11 residues. The CDR3 DNA is TGCGCCAGCAGCTACAGCTATGAGCAGTTCTTC. As protein: CASSYSYEQFF.

The chain links TRBV5-5 to TRBJ2-7; TRBD2 is a possible D gene (5 bases). CDR3 length equals 16 residues. The germline V gene encodes CDR1 SGHKS and CDR2 YYEKEE (reference sequence). The V gene lost 0 bases and the J gene lost 7 bases, with 20 bases spanning the gap. CDR3 sequence reads: CASSLVGAREASEQYF. The CDR3 DNA is TGTGCCAGCAGCTTGGTGGGAGCTAGAGAGGCTTCTGAGCAGTACTTC.

This CDR3 is CASSESNGLAGDEQFF. In DNA, the CDR3 is TGCGCCAGCAGTGAGTCTAATGGTCTAGCGGGGGATGAGCAGTTCTTC. The J gene is TRBJ2-1, the V gene TRBV10-1; 10 bases fit TRBD2. CDR1 and CDR2 (germline): WNHNN, SYGVQD (reference sequence). The V segment lost 0 bases and the J segment 8 bases; nucleotides outside the gene matches: 7. CDR3 length equals 16 residues.

This chain links TRBV11-2 with TRBJ2-7, with 11 positions matching TRBD1. Germline V gene lookup returns CDR1 SGHAT and CDR2 FQNNGV. This CDR3 has 15 residues. V shed 2 bases and J 5 bases; nucleotides not matched to a gene: 5. The CDR3 DNA is TGTGCCAGCAGCTTACTTGGGACAGGGGGTGACGAGCAGTACTTC. It yields the protein CASSLLGTGGDEQYF.

The sample holds a few counts of this clone. The chain is built from TRBV6-6 and TRBJ2-2, with D perhaps matching TRBD1 (5 bases). The germline gives CDR1 MNHNY, CDR2 SVGAGI (reference sequence). This CDR3 is built from 15 residues. V was shortened by 8 bases and J by 5 bases, with 18 bases between the two germline ends. CDR3 sequence (DNA): TGTGCCAGCGGAACCCGGATCGCAGGGACCGGGGAGCTGTTTTTT. Its protein product is CASGTRIAGTGELFF.

The chain employs TRBV15 and TRBJ2-2; D perhaps matches TRBD2 (5 bases). Trimming took off 5 bases at V and 0 bases at J, with 10 bases between the two ends. CDR3 length: 15 amino acids. Per the germline V gene, CDR1 is LNHNV and CDR2 is YYDKDF (reference sequence). The CDR3 bases are TGTGCCACCAGCCCCCACGGGGCGAACACCGGGGAGCTGTTTTTT. It specifies CATSPHGANTGELFF.

The chain carries TRBV7-6 and TRBJ2-3; 9 nucleotides agree with TRBD2. The germline V gene has CDR1 SGHVS and CDR2 FNYEAQ. The ends lost 8 bases at V and 2 bases at J; junction bases unmatched: 8. This CDR3 has 15 residues. The CDR3 nucleotides are TGTGCCAGCGCGGGGGGGTTGATAGACACAGATACGCAGTATTTT. This sequence encodes CASAGGLIDTDTQYF.